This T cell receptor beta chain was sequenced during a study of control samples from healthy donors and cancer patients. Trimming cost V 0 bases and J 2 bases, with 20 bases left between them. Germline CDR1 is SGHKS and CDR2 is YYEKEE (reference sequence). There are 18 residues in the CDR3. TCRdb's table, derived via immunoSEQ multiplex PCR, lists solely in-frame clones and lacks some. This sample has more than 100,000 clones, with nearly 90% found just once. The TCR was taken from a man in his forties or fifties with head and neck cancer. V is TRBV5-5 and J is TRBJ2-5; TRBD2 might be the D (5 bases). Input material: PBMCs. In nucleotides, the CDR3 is TGTGCCAGCAGCTTGGAAGGATGGAGGCCAGGATTTCAAGAGACCCAGTACTTC. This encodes CASSLEGWRPGFQETQYF.